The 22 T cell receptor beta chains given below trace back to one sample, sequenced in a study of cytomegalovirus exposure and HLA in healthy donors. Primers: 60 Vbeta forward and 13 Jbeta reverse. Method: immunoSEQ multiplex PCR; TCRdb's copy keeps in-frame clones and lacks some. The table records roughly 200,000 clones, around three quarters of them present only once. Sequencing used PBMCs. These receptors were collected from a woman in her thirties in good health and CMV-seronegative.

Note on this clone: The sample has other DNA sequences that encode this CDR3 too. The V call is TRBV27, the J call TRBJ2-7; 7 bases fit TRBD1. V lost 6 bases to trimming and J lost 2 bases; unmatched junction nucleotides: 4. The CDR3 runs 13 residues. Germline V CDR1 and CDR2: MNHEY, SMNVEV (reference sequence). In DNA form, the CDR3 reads TGTGCCAGCAGAAGACAGGGAGCCTACGAGCAGTACTTC. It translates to CASRRQGAYEQYF.

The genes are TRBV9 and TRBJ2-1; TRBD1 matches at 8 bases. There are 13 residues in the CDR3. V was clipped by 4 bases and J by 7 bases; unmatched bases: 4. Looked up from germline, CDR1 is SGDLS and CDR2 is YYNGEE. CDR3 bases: TGTGCCAGCAGCAAGGACAGGGCTAATGAGCAGTTCTTC. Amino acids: CASSKDRANEQFF.

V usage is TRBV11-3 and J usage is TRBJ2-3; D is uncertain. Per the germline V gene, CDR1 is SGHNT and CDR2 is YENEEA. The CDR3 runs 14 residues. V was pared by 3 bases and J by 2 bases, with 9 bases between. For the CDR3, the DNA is TGTGCCAGCAGCTTCAGTGGAGCCACAGATACGCAGTATTTT. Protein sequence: CASSFSGATDTQYF.

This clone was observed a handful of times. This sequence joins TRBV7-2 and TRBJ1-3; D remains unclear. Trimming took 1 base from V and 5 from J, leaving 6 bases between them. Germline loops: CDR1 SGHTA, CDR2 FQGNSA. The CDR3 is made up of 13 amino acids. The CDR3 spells CASSLERRNTIYF. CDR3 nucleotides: TGTGCCAGCAGCTTAGAGCGTCGAAACACCATATATTTT.

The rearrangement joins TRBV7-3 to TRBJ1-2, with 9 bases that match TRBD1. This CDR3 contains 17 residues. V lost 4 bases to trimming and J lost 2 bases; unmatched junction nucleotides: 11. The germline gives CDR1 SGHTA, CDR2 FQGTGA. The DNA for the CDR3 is TGTGCCAGCAGCTCAAGGGGTCCGGGACAGGGAAACTATGGCTACACCTTC. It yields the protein CASSSRGPGQGNYGYTF.

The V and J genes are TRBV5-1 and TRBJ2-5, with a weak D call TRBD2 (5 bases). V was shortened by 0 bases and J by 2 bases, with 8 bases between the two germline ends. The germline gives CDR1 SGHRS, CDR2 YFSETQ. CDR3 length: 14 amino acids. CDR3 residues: CASSLVGDQETQYF. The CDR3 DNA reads TGCGCCAGCAGCTTGGTCGGGGATCAAGAGACCCAGTACTTC.

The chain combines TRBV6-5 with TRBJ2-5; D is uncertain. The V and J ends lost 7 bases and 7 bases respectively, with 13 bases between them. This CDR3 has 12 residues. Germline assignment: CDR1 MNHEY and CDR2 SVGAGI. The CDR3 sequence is CASNEPYGTQYF. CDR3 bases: TGTGCCAGCAATGAACCTTACGGGACCCAGTACTTC.

This CDR3 reads CASTGNTDTQYF. In DNA form, the CDR3 reads TGTGCCAGCACAGGGAATACAGATACGCAGTATTTT. V usage is TRBV6-1 and J usage is TRBJ2-3; D might be TRBD1 (5 bases). This CDR3 comprises 12 residues. Germline V lookup: CDR1 MNHNS, CDR2 SASEGT. Trimming removed 7 bases at V and 3 bases at J, with 8 bases between.

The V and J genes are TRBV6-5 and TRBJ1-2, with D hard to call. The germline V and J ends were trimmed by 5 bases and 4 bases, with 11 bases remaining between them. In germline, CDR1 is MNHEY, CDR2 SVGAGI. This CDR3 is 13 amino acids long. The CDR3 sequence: CASSPLSGYGYTF. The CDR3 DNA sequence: TGTGCCAGCAGTCCGCTATCGGGCTATGGCTACACCTTC.

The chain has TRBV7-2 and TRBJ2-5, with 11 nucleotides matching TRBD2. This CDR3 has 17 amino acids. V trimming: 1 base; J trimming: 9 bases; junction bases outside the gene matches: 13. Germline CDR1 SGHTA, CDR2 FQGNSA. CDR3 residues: CASSLVVAGGPGSSQYF. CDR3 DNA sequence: TGTGCCAGCAGCTTAGTAGTAGCGGGAGGGCCGGGGAGTTCCCAGTACTTC.

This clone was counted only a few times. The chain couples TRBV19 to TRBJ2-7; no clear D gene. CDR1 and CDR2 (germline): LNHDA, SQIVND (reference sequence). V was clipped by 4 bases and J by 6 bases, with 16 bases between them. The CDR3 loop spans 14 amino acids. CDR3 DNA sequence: TGTGCCAGTAGTACGTCAGCTACCTCTAGCGAGCAGTACTTC. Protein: CASSTSATSSEQYF.

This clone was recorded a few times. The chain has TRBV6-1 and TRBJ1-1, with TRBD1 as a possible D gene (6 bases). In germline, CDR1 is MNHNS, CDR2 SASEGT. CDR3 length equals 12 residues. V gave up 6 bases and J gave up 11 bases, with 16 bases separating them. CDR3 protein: CASSDEGVTAFF. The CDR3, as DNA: TGTGCCAGCAGCGACGAGGGGGTTACGGCTTTCTTT.

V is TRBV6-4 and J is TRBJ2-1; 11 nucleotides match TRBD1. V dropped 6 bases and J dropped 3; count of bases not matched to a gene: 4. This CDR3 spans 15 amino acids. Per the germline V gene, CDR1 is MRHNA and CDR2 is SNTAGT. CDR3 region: CASSSGTGGYNEQFF. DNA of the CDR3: TGTGCCAGCAGCTCCGGGACAGGGGGCTACAATGAGCAGTTCTTC.

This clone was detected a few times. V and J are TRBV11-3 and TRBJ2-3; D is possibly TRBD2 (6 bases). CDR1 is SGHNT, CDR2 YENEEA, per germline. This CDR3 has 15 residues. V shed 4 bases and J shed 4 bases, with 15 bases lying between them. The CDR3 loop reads CASSSGGESPDTQYF. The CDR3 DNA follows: TGTGCCAGCAGCTCGGGCGGGGAGTCTCCAGATACGCAGTATTTT.

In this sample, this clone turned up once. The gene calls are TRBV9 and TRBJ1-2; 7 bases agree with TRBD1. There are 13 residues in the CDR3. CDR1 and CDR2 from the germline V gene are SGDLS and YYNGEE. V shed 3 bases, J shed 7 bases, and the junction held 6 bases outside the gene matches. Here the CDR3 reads CASSAGTALGYTF. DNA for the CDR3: TGTGCCAGCAGCGCGGGGACAGCCCTTGGCTACACCTTC.

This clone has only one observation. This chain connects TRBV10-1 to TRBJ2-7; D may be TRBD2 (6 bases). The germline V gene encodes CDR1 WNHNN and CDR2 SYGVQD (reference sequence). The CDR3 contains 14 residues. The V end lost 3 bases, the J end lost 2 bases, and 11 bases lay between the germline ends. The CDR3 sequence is CASSDGTGAYEQYF. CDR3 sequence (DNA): TGCGCCAGCAGTGATGGGACGGGGGCCTACGAGCAGTACTTC.

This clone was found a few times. Written as DNA, the CDR3 is TGTGCCAGTACCCAAGGAGGAGGACCAGATACGCAGTATTTT. It specifies CASTQGGGPDTQYF. The chain combines TRBV19 with TRBJ2-3; D possibly corresponds to TRBD2 (5 bases). Trimming cost V 7 bases and J 4 bases, with 15 bases left between them. The CDR3 runs to 14 residues. Per germline, CDR1 LNHDA and CDR2 SQIVND (reference sequence).

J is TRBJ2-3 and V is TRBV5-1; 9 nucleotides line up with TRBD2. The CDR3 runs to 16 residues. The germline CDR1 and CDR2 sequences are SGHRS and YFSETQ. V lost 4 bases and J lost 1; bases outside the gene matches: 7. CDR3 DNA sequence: TGCGCCAGCAGCATCCGGACTAGCGTTGGCACAGATACGCAGTATTTT. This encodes CASSIRTSVGTDTQYF.

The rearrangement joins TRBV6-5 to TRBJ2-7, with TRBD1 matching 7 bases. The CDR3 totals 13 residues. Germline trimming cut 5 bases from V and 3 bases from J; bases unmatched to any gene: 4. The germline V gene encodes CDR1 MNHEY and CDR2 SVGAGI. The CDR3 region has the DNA TGTGCCAGCAGTAAAGACAGGGTCTACGAGCAGTACTTC. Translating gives CASSKDRVYEQYF.

CDR3 amino acids: CASSQDPLWSSGANVLTF. The CDR3 DNA follows: TGCGCCAGCAGCCAAGACCCCCTATGGTCCTCTGGGGCCAACGTCCTGACTTTC. The rearrangement links TRBV4-1 to TRBJ2-6; D is unclear. Trimming pared 0 bases from V and 0 bases from J, leaving 12 bases between. CDR3 length: 18 amino acids. The germline gives CDR1 MGHRA, CDR2 YSYEKL.

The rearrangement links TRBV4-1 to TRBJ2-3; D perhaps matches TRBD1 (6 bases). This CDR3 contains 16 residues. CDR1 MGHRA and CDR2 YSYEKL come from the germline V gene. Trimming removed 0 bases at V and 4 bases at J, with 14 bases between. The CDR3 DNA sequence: TGCGCCAGCAGCCAAGACAGGGGCGGTTGGGCAGATACGCAGTATTTT. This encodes CASSQDRGGWADTQYF.

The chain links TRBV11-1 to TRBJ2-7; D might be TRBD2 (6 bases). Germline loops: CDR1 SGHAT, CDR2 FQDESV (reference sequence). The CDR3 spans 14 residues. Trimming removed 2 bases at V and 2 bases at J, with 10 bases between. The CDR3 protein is CASSLLGGAYEQYF. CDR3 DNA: TGTGCCAGCAGCTTATTGGGCGGGGCCTACGAGCAGTACTTC.